This TCR beta chain was recorded in a study of identical twins. Overall study results and limits: Twin-shared out-of-frame alpha sequences showed excess low generation probability.

A few counts support this clonotype. The antigen is undetermined. The germline V gene has CDR1 SGHTA and CDR2 FQGNSA. The CDR3 runs to 17 residues. V was clipped by 3 bases and J by 4 bases, with 21 bases between them. Template switching, a step in the protocol, added a universal primer site, and cDNA carried unique molecular identifiers. TCRdb processed the 5' RACE reads anew with MiXCR; each CDR3 protein has one entry. Altogether 210,000 or so distinct CDR3 sequences are present, about 7.5% being singletons, with the ten largest covering less than 2%. The sample was also linked to a second study, of yellow fever vaccine responses in identical twins.

Sequencing was done on a sample of memory (CD45RO+) T cells sorted from blood. The rearrangement links TRBV7-2 to TRBJ2-5; tentatively, D is TRBD1 (6 bases). This sequence originates from a woman younger than 35 in good health. The CDR3 region has the DNA TGTGCCAGCAGCTTTGCTTCGTTGACAGGAGGTAGAGAGACCCAGTACTTC. This sequence encodes CASSFASLTGGRETQYF.